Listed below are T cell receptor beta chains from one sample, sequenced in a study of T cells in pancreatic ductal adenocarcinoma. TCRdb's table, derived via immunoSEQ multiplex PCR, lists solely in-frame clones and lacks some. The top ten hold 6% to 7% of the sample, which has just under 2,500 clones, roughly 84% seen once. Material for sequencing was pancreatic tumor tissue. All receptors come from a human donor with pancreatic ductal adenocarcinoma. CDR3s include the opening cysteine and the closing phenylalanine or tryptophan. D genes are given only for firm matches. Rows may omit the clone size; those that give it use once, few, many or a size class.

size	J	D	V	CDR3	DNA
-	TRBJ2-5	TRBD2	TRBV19	CASSIVLAPQETQYF	TGTGCCAGTAGTATTGTACTAGCGCCTCAAGAGACCCAGTACTTC
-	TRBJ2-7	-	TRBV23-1	CASSLCDSTVNYEQYF	TGCGCCAGCAGTCTTTGTGACAGCACCGTCAACTACGAGCAGTACTTC
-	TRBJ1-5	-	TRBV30	CAWQAGEGQPQHF	TGTGCCTGGCAGGCAGGGGAGGGCCAGCCCCAGCATTTT
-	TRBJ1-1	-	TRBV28	CASSLYPTGVNTEAFF	TGTGCCAGCAGTTTATACCCTACAGGAGTGAACACTGAAGCTTTCTTT
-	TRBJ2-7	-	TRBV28	CASSPGPDTVGLEQYF	TGTGCCAGCAGTCCCGGTCCGGACACGGTAGGCTTGGAGCAGTACTTC
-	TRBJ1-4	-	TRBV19	CASQKGEGWNEKLFF	TGTGCCAGCCAAAAGGGGGAAGGTTGGAATGAAAAACTGTTTTTT
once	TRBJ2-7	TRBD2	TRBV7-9	CASSFVAGGSYEQYF	TGTGCCAGCAGCTTTGTAGCGGGAGGTTCCTACGAGCAGTACTTC
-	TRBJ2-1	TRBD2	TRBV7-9	CASSSLAVEQFF	TGTGCCAGCAGCTCCCTAGCGGTTGAGCAGTTCTTC
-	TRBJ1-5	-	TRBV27	CASSHEGGQPQHF	TGTGCCAGCAGCCATGAAGGGGGTCAGCCCCAGCATTTT
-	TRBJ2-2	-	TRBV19	CASSQSAGELFF	TGTGCCAGTAGTCAATCGGCCGGGGAGCTGTTTTTT
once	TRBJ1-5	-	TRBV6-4	CASSESINQPQHF	TGTGCCAGCAGTGAATCAATCAATCAGCCCCAGCATTTT